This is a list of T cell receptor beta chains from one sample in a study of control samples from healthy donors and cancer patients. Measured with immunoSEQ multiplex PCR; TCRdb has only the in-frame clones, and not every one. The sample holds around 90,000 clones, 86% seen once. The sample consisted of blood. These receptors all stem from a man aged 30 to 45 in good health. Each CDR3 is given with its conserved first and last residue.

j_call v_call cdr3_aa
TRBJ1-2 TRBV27 CASSPVGSGDGYTF
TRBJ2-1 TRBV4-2 CASSQALAGGSLYNEQFF
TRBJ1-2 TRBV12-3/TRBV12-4 CASSQQRRDGYTF
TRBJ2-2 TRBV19 CASSMWDSGTNTGELFF
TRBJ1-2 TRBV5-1 CASSWLDKDGYTF
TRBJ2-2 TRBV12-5 CASGFPDGNTGELFF
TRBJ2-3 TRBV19 CASSMAPGGGTDTQYF
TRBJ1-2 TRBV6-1 CASSEGLYYGYTF
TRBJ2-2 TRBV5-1 CASSLERGAGELFF
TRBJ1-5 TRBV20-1 CSASVGGDRGQPQHF
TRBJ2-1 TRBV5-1 CASSLSQGVYNEQFF
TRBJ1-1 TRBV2 CASSEDRAKSNTEAFF
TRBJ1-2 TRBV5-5 CASSLGIYGYTF
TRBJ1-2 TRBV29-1 CSARQGPNYGYTF
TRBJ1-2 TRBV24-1 CATSGGPKPGQNYGYTF
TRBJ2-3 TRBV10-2 CASGQSTSTDTQYF
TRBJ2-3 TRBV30 CAWSAGVGTDTQYF
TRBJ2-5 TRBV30 CAWSYATGWIETQYF
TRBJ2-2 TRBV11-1 CASSLESGVLTGELFF
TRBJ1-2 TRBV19 CASSQQGAMDYGYTF
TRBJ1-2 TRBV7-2 CASSSGQGAGGYTF
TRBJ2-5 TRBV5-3 CARLGTLRWKVAQYF
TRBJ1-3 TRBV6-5 CASSYGAKLGNTIYF
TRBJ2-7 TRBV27 CASSLRGTGARVYEQYF
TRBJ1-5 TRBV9 CASSGRGSRTQHF
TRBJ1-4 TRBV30 CAWTPKNRDPEKLFF
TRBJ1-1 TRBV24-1 CATSDSRGGDTEAFF
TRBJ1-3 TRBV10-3 CAISLLGRNTIYF
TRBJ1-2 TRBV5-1 CASREGEFHGYTF
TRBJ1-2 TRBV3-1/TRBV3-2 CASSQFWRGRANYGYTF
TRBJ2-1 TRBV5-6 CASSLGLGRSTYNEQFF
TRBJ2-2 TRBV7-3 CASSGLAATGELFF
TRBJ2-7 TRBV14 CASSQGTGNYEQYF
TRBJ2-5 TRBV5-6 CASSQGQGETQYF
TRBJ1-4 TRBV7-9 CASSKGQGSEKLFF
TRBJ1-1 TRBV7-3 CASSLTGTGQGAEAFF
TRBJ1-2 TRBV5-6 CASSLGGRQSYHTF
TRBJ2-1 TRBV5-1 CASASRGQSYNEQFF
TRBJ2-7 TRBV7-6 CASSDNYEQYF
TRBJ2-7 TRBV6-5 CASSYSVDSYLLEQYF
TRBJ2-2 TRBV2 CASKVSSNTGELFF
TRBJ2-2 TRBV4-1 CASSQDDRGRAGELFF
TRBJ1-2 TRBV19 CASSIPGVNYGYTF
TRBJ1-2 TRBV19 CATHPRGQNYGYTF
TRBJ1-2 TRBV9 CASSLGEEDYTF
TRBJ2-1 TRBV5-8 CASSTGRAVLNEQFF
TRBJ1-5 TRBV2 CASSEIAVGGQF
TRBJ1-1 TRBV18 CASSPRPPEAFF